This TCR beta chain was identified during a study of blood T cells in healthy people across ages. The V and J ends lost 6 bases and 3 bases, in that order; junction bases with no gene match: 14. The CDR3 sequence is 18 residues long. Germline V gene sequence: CDR1 MNHEY, CDR2 SMNVEV (reference sequence). There are a few counts of this clonotype. Sample-barcoded 5' priming and a J-beta primer mix drove a second PCR of 7 to 11 cycles. From the 5' RACE reads, TCRdb called clonotypes with MiXCR, one entry per CDR3 protein. Here the sample spans around 800,000 distinct CDR3 sequences, more than 35% being singletons.

The specimen was blood. The genes are TRBV27 and TRBJ2-3; 11 bases are a match to TRBD2. The sequence was collected from a man aged 80 or over in good health. CDR3 in DNA: TGTGCCAGCAGCACACTCCCTTTAGCGGGAGGGGGTACAGATACGCAGTATTTT. The encoded protein is CASSTLPLAGGGTDTQYF.